The 16 T cell receptor beta chains below all came from one sample that was sequenced in a study of T-cell memory formation after mild COVID-19 (dated by TCRdb to the early 2020s). The library was obtained by 5' RACE. Sequenced on an Illumina NovaSeq 6000. TCRdb itself trimmed the public reads at Q25 with fastp, ran MiXCR and retained productive beta chains. Each entry merges the rows of one CDR3 protein and shows their most common DNA and genes. This sample comprises roughly 310,000 distinct CDR3 sequences, approximately 15% of them detected only once. The ten largest clones capture around 20% of the sample. Sequencing was carried out using PBMCs or a T cell subset sorted from them (not recorded which). The source is a man younger than 35 who had mild COVID-19 (a few samples of this study predate the infection). The sample titles of this study are shuffled in the database, so cell type and time point are left out; the donor was told from shared clones.

This clonotype was observed a few times. The rearrangement joins TRBV2 to TRBJ2-3, with a weak D call TRBD2 (5 bases). The CDR3 is 17 residues long. The germline V gene has CDR1 SNHLY and CDR2 FYNNEI. V was trimmed by 7 bases and J by 0 bases, leaving 20 bases between them. CDR3: CASTEGRVKTSTDTQYF. CDR3 DNA: TGTGCCAGCACCGAAGGGCGGGTTAAAACTAGCACAGATACGCAGTATTTT.

The chain has TRBV6-2 or TRBV6-3 and TRBJ1-1; no clear D gene. V gave up 6 bases and J gave up 4 bases, with 18 bases separating them. The V gene's germline CDR1 is MNHEY and CDR2 SVGEGT. The length of the CDR3 is 15 residues. CDR3 sequence (DNA): TGTGCCAGCAGCCCGAGGGCCCCAGGCCCCACTGAAGCTTTCTTT. As protein: CASSPRAPGPTEAFF.

The table lists this clonotype with a few counts. The rearrangement links TRBV7-9 to TRBJ2-1, with 11 bases fitting TRBD1. V shed 11 bases and J 9 bases; nucleotides not matched to a gene: 12. Germline V gives CDR1 SEHNR, CDR2 FQNEAQ (reference sequence). The CDR3 runs to 14 residues. CDR3 nucleotide sequence: TGTGCCGGACAAAAGGACAGGGGGCCCACTGAGCAGTTCTTC. The encoded protein is CAGQKDRGPTEQFF. Supplemented by reference TRBV7-9 and TRBJ2-1, the full variable domain reads DTGVSQNPRHKITKRGQNVTFRCDPISEHNRLYWYRQTLGQGPEFLTYFQNEAQLEKSRLLSDRFSAERPKGSFSTLEIQRTEQGDSAMYLCAGQKDRGPTEQFFGPGTRLTVL.

The chain uses TRBV7-2 and TRBJ1-1; D is perhaps TRBD1 (6 bases). Germline V CDR1 and CDR2: SGHTA, FQGNSA. The V end was cut by 11 bases, the J end by 4 bases, with 20 bases between. This CDR3 spans 14 amino acids. CDR3 protein: CASGGRGLGTEAFF. CDR3 bases: TGTGCCTCCGGGGGCAGGGGATTGGGCACTGAAGCTTTCTTT. Drawing the rest from reference TRBV7-2 and TRBJ1-1, the complete variable domain is GAGVSQSPSNKVTEKGKDVELRCDPISGHTALYWYRQSLGQGLEFLIYFQGNSAPDKSGLPSDRFSAERTGGSVSTLTIQRTQQEDSAVYLCASGGRGLGTEAFFGQGTRLTVV.

The table lists this clonotype with a few counts. CDR3 sequence (DNA): TGTGCTAGTGGACGCGACAGGGGGCCGAACACCGGGGAGCTGTTTTTT. This translates into CASGRDRGPNTGELFF. V and J are TRBV12-5 and TRBJ2-2; 10 bases are a match to TRBD1. The CDR3 has 16 residues. Germline V gene data show CDR1 as LGHNT and CDR2 as FRNRAP. Trimming at V came to 6 bases and at J to 0 bases, leaving 4 bases not matched to a gene.

The chain combines TRBV3-1 with TRBJ2-5; 10 bases align to TRBD2. Germline trimming cut 6 bases from V and 7 bases from J; bases unmatched to any gene: 11. The CDR3 contains 15 residues. Germline V gives CDR1 LGHDT, CDR2 YNNKEL (reference sequence). DNA of the CDR3: TGTGCCAGCAGGGAAAGCGGGGGGGCCGAAGGGACCCAGTACTTC. Protein: CASRESGGAEGTQYF.

This clonotype occurred a few times. The chain carries TRBV7-2 and TRBJ1-4; no firm D call. The CDR3 contains 15 residues. The V and J ends lost 0 bases and 3 bases respectively, with 8 bases between them. Germline V lookup: CDR1 SGHTA, CDR2 FQGNSA. The CDR3 DNA reads TGTGCCAGCAGCTTAGCAGGGATTGCTAATGAAAAACTGTTTTTT. Its translation is CASSLAGIANEKLFF.

This clonotype came up a few times. This chain connects TRBV4-3 to TRBJ1-2; D not certain. This CDR3 is built from 18 residues. Germline-derived CDR1 and CDR2 are LGHNA and YSLEER. V was pared by 0 bases and J by 5 bases, with 22 bases between. The CDR3 DNA reads as TGCGCCAGCAGCCAAGAAGGGCCCCCGGCCGGGAATCATTATGGCTACACCTTC. Its translation is CASSQEGPPAGNHYGYTF.

This clonotype was seen a few times. V and J are TRBV4-2 and TRBJ1-6; a weak D match, TRBD1 (6 bases). This CDR3 has 17 amino acids. Trimming took off 2 bases at V and 10 bases at J, with 21 bases between the two ends. Germline CDR1 and CDR2: LGHNA and YNFKEQ. As DNA, the CDR3 is TGTGCCAGCAGCCAAAGCAGGGGAGAGGCCATACGATCACCCCTCCACTTT. Translating it yields CASSQSRGEAIRSPLHF.

In its sample, this clonotype was seen a few times. The rearrangement links TRBV6-2 or TRBV6-3 to TRBJ2-7, with D perhaps TRBD2 (6 bases). Between the trimmed V and J ends, which lost 7 bases and 2 bases, there was a span of 15 bases. This CDR3 spans 14 amino acids. Per germline, CDR1 MNHEY and CDR2 SVGEGT. CDR3 DNA sequence: TGTGCCAGCAAACACCGGGGAGGTGCCTACGAGCAGTACGTC. The encoded protein is CASKHRGGAYEQYV.

J is TRBJ1-2 and V is TRBV7-9; D possibly corresponds to TRBD1 (6 bases). The V end lost 0 bases, the J end lost 3 bases, and 11 bases lay between the germline ends. The germline gives CDR1 SEHNR, CDR2 FQNEAQ (reference sequence). The CDR3 totals 15 residues. Written as DNA, the CDR3 is TGTGCCAGCAGCTTAGCGGGAGCAGGGGACTATGGCTACACCTTC. It yields the protein CASSLAGAGDYGYTF.

The V and J genes are TRBV6-5 and TRBJ1-6; D call uncertain. Germline V CDR1 and CDR2: MNHEY, SVGAGI. The CDR3 has 14 residues. V was cut by 2 bases and J by 8 bases, with 10 bases left in between. The CDR3 coding sequence is TGTGCCAGCAGTTACGTCGGGCCAGATTCACCCCTCCACTTT. Its translation: CASSYVGPDSPLHF.

The gene calls are TRBV12-3 or TRBV12-4 and TRBJ2-1, with TRBD2 identical over 8 bases. J was trimmed by 7 bases and V by 3 bases; bases with no gene match: 5. CDR3 size: 14 residues. CDR3 coding DNA: TGTGCCAGCAGTTTCCGGGGGGGGCTTAATGAGCAGTTCTTC. Amino acids: CASSFRGGLNEQFF.

The gene calls are TRBV4-2 and TRBJ1-2; D ambiguous. This CDR3 region has 13 residues. Germline values: CDR1 LGHNA, CDR2 YNFKEQ. The V end lost 0 bases, the J end lost 6 bases, and 8 bases lay between the germline ends. CDR3 protein: CASSQETQNGYTF. CDR3 DNA: TGTGCCAGCAGCCAAGAAACCCAGAATGGCTACACCTTC.

The chain couples TRBV24-1 to TRBJ1-2; 7 nucleotides match TRBD1. The ends lost 10 bases at V and 0 bases at J; junction bases unmatched: 1. The CDR3 sequence is 12 residues long. Germline assignment: CDR1 KGHDR and CDR2 SFDVKD. The CDR3 spells CATQGANYGYTF. DNA of the CDR3: TGTGCCACGCAGGGGGCTAACTATGGCTACACCTTC.

The rearrangement joins TRBV27 to TRBJ2-3; D is possibly TRBD2 (5 bases). V lost 7 bases and J 0 bases, leaving 11 bases between the germline ends. This CDR3 comprises 14 residues. CDR1 is MNHEY, CDR2 SMNVEV, per germline (reference sequence). CDR3 protein: CASTGLLSTDTQYF. The CDR3 DNA is TGTGCCAGCACAGGACTCCTTAGCACAGATACGCAGTATTTT.